The 18 T cell receptor beta chains below come from one sample, sequenced in a study of siplizumab effects on memory and regulatory T cells. TCRdb keeps only in-frame clones here, not all; method: immunoSEQ multiplex PCR. Of about 64,000 clones listed, 96% are singletons. Sequencing was performed on naive CD8+ T cells sorted from blood. All receptors come from a human donor in good health.

The rearrangement links TRBV9 to TRBJ1-1; D is perhaps TRBD1 (5 bases). Germline CDR1 SGDLS, CDR2 YYNGEE. V was pared by 2 bases and J by 3 bases, with 17 bases between. This CDR3 comprises 16 residues. CDR3 DNA: TGTGCCAGCAGCGTGGGCGGGGGATGGGTCGACACTGAAGCTTTCTTT. Translated, it gives CASSVGGGWVDTEAFF.

V is TRBV27 and J is TRBJ1-5; D is ambiguous. Germline CDR1 reads MNHEY; CDR2 reads SMNVEV (reference sequence). Trimming took 3 bases from V and 9 from J, leaving 12 bases between them. The CDR3 spans 13 residues. For the CDR3, the DNA is TGTGCCAGCAGTTTCGGTGGATCACGGCCCCAGCATTTT. This translates into CASSFGGSRPQHF.

The chain is built from TRBV7-9 and TRBJ1-2; maybe TRBD1 (6 bases). The CDR3 extends over 15 amino acids. V lost 5 bases to trimming and J lost 6 bases, with 19 bases between them. The V gene's germline CDR1 is SEHNR and CDR2 FQNEAQ (reference sequence). Written as DNA, the CDR3 is TGTGCCAGCAGCAACCTGGGCGGGGAGGGGGATGGCTACACCTTC. Amino acid sequence: CASSNLGGEGDGYTF.

V is TRBV7-9 and J is TRBJ2-1; 8 bases fit TRBD1. Trimming took 6 bases from V and 10 from J; bases not matched to a gene: 17. The CDR3 length is 16 residues. In germline, CDR1 is SEHNR, CDR2 FQNEAQ (reference sequence). CDR3: CASSPGPQGAAGEQFF. CDR3 coding DNA: TGTGCCAGCAGTCCCGGACCGCAGGGGGCGGCTGGGGAGCAGTTCTTC.

The genes are TRBV19 and TRBJ2-7, with TRBD1 as a possible D gene (6 bases). This CDR3 has 13 residues. V dropped 4 bases and J dropped 1 base, with 8 bases sitting between them. CDR1 is LNHDA and CDR2 is SQIVND in the germline V gene (reference sequence). The CDR3 bases are TGTGCCAGTAGTACAGGGGTATCCTACGAGCAGTACTTC. It is translated as CASSTGVSYEQYF. Drawing the rest from reference TRBV19 and TRBJ2-7, the complete variable domain is DGGITQSPKYLFRKEGQNVTLSCEQNLNHDAMYWYRQDPGQGLRLIYYSQIVNDFQKGDIAEGYSVSREKKESFPLTVTSAQKNPTAFYLCASSTGVSYEQYFGPGTRLTVT.

The genes are TRBV4-3 and TRBJ1-1, with D uncertain. The germline CDR1 and CDR2 sequences are LGHNA and YSLEER. Trimming removed 4 bases from V and 0 bases from J, with 6 bases in between. The CDR3 runs 13 residues. CDR3 in amino acids: CASSLGLNTEAFF. The CDR3 DNA reads as TGCGCCAGCAGCCTAGGTCTGAACACTGAAGCTTTCTTT.

The V gene is TRBV2, the J gene TRBJ1-2; D is undetermined. This CDR3 contains 13 residues. With 10 bases removed from V and 1 base from J, the gap between germline ends came to 13 bases. Per the germline V gene, CDR1 is SNHLY and CDR2 is FYNNEI. The CDR3 loop is CATLIPINYGYTF. CDR3 nucleotides: TGTGCCACCCTGATACCGATTAACTATGGCTACACCTTC.

In its sample, this clone was seen once. V is TRBV5-4 and J is TRBJ2-3; 7 positions agree with TRBD2. V was pared by 4 bases and J by 3 bases, with 8 bases of the junction left unmatched. This CDR3 is built from 15 residues. CDR1 and CDR2 (germline): SGHNT, YYREEE (reference sequence). The DNA of the CDR3 is TGTGCCAGCAGCCCCATGGCGGGGGATACAGATACGCAGTATTTT. Protein product: CASSPMAGDTDTQYF.

This clone was seen just once. This chain uses TRBV27 with TRBJ2-7; D gene uncertain. Germline CDR1 MNHEY, CDR2 SMNVEV (reference sequence). Trimming pared 1 base from V and 1 base from J, leaving 8 bases between. CDR3 length equals 14 residues. The CDR3 spells CASSLLSESYEQYF. The DNA for the CDR3 is TGTGCCAGCAGTTTATTATCGGAATCCTACGAGCAGTACTTC.

The chain has TRBV4-1 and TRBJ2-7; 7 bases agree with TRBD2. Germline V gives CDR1 MGHRA, CDR2 YSYEKL. The CDR3 contains 16 residues. J gave up 1 base and V 0 bases, and 6 bases lay outside the gene matches. The CDR3 loop is CASSQELGGGSYEQYF. The CDR3 DNA sequence: TGCGCCAGCAGCCAAGAACTCGGCGGGGGATCCTACGAGCAGTACTTC.

The rearrangement uses TRBV5-1 and TRBJ2-2; 9 nucleotides match TRBD1. The trim removed 2 bases at V and 2 bases at J, leaving 7 bases unmatched. The CDR3 runs to 17 residues. CDR1 and CDR2 from the germline V gene are SGHRS and YFSETQ. CDR3 in DNA: TGCGCCAGCAGCTTTTCCCGACAGGGGGTTAACACCGGGGAGCTGTTTTTT. This codes for CASSFSRQGVNTGELFF.

This sequence joins TRBV27 and TRBJ2-7, with a possible D match to TRBD2 (6 bases). Trimming shortened V by 5 bases and J by 3 bases, and 11 bases separated the two germline ends. This CDR3 contains 13 residues. CDR1 and CDR2 (germline): MNHEY, SMNVEV (reference sequence). CDR3 in DNA: TGTGCCAGCAGTAATATGGGGGGCTACGAGCAGTACTTC. Translation: CASSNMGGYEQYF.

The chain links TRBV6-6 to TRBJ2-3; TRBD2 is a possible D gene (6 bases). The CDR3 sequence is 16 residues long. Germline V gene lookup returns CDR1 MNHNY and CDR2 SVGAGI (reference sequence). V dropped 3 bases and J dropped 1 base, with 14 bases sitting between them. The CDR3 loop reads CASSYLGTDGTDTQYF. The CDR3 DNA is TGTGCCAGCAGTTATTTGGGGACTGACGGCACAGATACGCAGTATTTT.

V gene TRBV15 combines with J gene TRBJ1-4; D remains unclear. The germline V gene encodes CDR1 LNHNV and CDR2 YYDKDF (reference sequence). V lost 2 bases to trimming and J lost 3 bases, with 4 bases between them. This CDR3 has 13 amino acids. The CDR3 DNA follows: TGTGCCACCAGCAGACAGTCTAATGAAAAACTGTTTTTT. As protein: CATSRQSNEKLFF.

This sequence joins TRBV11-2 and TRBJ2-2; D assignment may be TRBD1 or TRBD2 (5 bases each). Germline CDR1 is SGHAT and CDR2 is FQNNGV. The CDR3 has 14 residues. Trimming removed 4 bases at V and 5 bases at J, with 11 bases between. CDR3 sequence (DNA): TGTGCCAGCAGCTCGGGGCTCGATACCGGGGAGCTGTTTTTT. Protein sequence: CASSSGLDTGELFF.

V and J are TRBV9 and TRBJ1-2; D uncertain. This CDR3 spans 15 amino acids. Trimming removed 0 bases at V and 6 bases at J, with 15 bases between. Looked up from germline, CDR1 is SGDLS and CDR2 is YYNGEE. CDR3 sequence (DNA): TGTGCCAGCAGCGTAGCCCAAGCGTCGGGAGATGGCTACACCTTC. Translating gives CASSVAQASGDGYTF.

This sequence joins TRBV13 and TRBJ2-7; 14 nucleotides agree with TRBD2. The CDR3 is made up of 16 amino acids. Germline-derived CDR1 and CDR2 are PRHDT and FYEKMQ (reference sequence). The ends lost 5 bases at V and 0 bases at J; junction bases unmatched: 3. The CDR3 coding sequence is TGTGCCAGCAGCCCAGGGACTAGCGGGAGCTCCTACGAGCAGTACTTC. Translating it yields CASSPGTSGSSYEQYF.

This clone was observed a few times. The V call is TRBV21-1, the J call TRBJ1-2. TRBV21-1 is annotated as a pseudogene. The CDR3 is 8 amino acids. CDR3 region: CSPYGYTF. CDR3 sequence (DNA): TGTAGTCCGTATGGCTACACCTTC.